A single sample gave rise to the 8 T cell receptor beta chains below, sequenced in a study of graft-versus-host responses after intestinal transplantation. The repertoire was sequenced with immunoSEQ multiplex PCR; TCRdb's copy has only in-frame clones and lacks some. Among fewer than 8,500 clones listed, 97% were seen once. This specimen was PBMCs, taken 23 days after intestinal transplant. All receptors come from a human patient who received an intestinal transplant, so some T cells may come from the graft donor.

The rearrangement joins TRBV21-1 to TRBJ2-1; the D call in the table, TRBD2, was not verified against the DNA. TRBV21-1 is deemed a pseudogene. The CDR3 has 14 amino acids. This CDR3 is CASSKSKFSGEQFF. The DNA of the CDR3 is TGTGCCAGCAGCAAAAGTAAGTTTAGCGGCGAGCAGTTCTTC.

The chain links TRBV2 to TRBJ1-2; tentative D call: TRBD1 (6 bases). The germline CDR1 and CDR2 sequences are SNHLY and FYNNEI. The CDR3 is 11 residues long. Between the trimmed V and J ends, which lost 7 bases and 7 bases, there was a span of 10 bases. In DNA form, the CDR3 reads TGTGCCAGCAAAACAGGGACTGGCTACACCTTC. This gives the protein CASKTGTGYTF.

The chain is built from TRBV12-5 and TRBJ2-5; 7 bases fit TRBD2. This CDR3 region has 15 residues. Per germline, CDR1 LGHNT and CDR2 FRNRAP. J gave up 5 bases and V 2 bases, and 8 bases lay outside the gene matches. The CDR3 is CASGLPPREGETQYF. The CDR3 DNA reads TGTGCTAGTGGTTTGCCACCCAGGGAGGGGGAGACCCAGTACTTC.

V gene TRBV4-1 combines with J gene TRBJ2-1; D gene uncertain. The CDR3 is made up of 17 amino acids. Trimming cost V 3 bases and J 2 bases, with 17 bases left between them. Per the germline V gene, CDR1 is MGHRA and CDR2 is YSYEKL. The CDR3 sequence: CASSHLPPPGTYNEQFF. Written as DNA, the CDR3 is TGCGCCAGCAGCCACTTACCCCCTCCGGGCACCTACAATGAGCAGTTCTTC.

V is TRBV15 and J is TRBJ2-1; 13 nucleotides match TRBD2. CDR3 length equals 15 residues. Germline assignment: CDR1 LNHNV and CDR2 YYDKDF (reference sequence). J was trimmed by 9 bases and V by 4 bases; bases with no gene match: 6. The CDR3 DNA is TGTGCCACCAGCACCGGACTAGCGGGAGATCTTGAGCAGTTCTTC. Its translation is CATSTGLAGDLEQFF.

CDR3 nucleotides: TGTGCCAGCAGCCCGGACAGGCTCTCTGGGGCCAACGTCCTGACTTTC. It codes for CASSPDRLSGANVLTF. The rearrangement uses TRBV9 and TRBJ2-6, with TRBD1 matching 7 bases. Germline CDR1 and CDR2: SGDLS and YYNGEE. CDR3 length equals 16 residues. V lost 4 bases and J lost 0; bases outside the gene matches: 4.

This sequence joins TRBV19 and TRBJ2-3; TRBD1 matches at 9 bases. The CDR3 covers 15 residues. Germline V CDR1 and CDR2: LNHDA, SQIVND (reference sequence). V lost 5 bases and J lost 3; bases outside the gene matches: 6. CDR3 DNA: TGTGCCAGTAGTGGGGACAGGGAGGGGACAGATACGCAGTATTTT. Translating it yields CASSGDREGTDTQYF.

J is TRBJ2-1 and V is TRBV5-1, with unresolved D. The CDR3 length is 13 residues. Germline V gives CDR1 SGHRS, CDR2 YFSETQ. The V end was cut by 1 base, the J end by 7 bases, with 9 bases between. CDR3 sequence: CASSLYGFNEQFF. The CDR3 coding sequence is TGCGCCAGCAGCTTGTACGGATTTAATGAGCAGTTCTTC. Full variable domain (missing parts from reference TRBV5-1 and TRBJ2-1): KAGVTQTPRYLIKTRGQQVTLSCSPISGHRSVSWYQQTPGQGLQFLFEYFSETQRNKGNFPGRFSGRQFSNSRSEMNVSTLELGDSALYLCASSLYGFNEQFFGPGTRLTVL.